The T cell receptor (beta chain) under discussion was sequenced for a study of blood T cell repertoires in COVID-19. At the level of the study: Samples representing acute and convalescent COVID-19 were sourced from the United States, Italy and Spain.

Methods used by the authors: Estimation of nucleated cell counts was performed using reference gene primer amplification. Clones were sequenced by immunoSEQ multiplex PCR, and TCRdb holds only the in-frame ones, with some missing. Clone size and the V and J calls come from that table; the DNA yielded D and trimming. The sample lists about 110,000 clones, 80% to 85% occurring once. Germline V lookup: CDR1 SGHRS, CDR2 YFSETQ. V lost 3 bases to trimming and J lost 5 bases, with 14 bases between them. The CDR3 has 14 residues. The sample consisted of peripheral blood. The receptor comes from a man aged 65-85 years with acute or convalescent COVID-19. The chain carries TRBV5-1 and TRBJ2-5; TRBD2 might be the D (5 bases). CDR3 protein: CASSSTLRGETQYF. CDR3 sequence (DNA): TGCGCCAGCAGCTCGACCCTCCGAGGGGAGACCCAGTACTTC.